Below, one T cell receptor beta chain is given with its context. Germline V gene lookup returns CDR1 SNHLY and CDR2 FYNNEI. The CDR3 length is 14 residues. Trimming at V came to 1 base and at J to 4 bases, leaving 0 bases not matched to a gene. Under the authors' procedure: The authors estimated nucleated cell counts from reference gene primer amplification. Repertoires were generated with immunoSEQ multiplex PCR, while TCRdb's copy carries only in-frame clones and drops some. V, J and clone size are taken as reported in that table, and D and trimming were inferred from the DNA itself. In the table there are 25,000 to 35,000 clones, 85% to 90% of which are singletons. This record belongs to a study of blood T cell repertoires in COVID-19. Study details: The United States, Italy and Spain provided the acute and convalescent COVID-19 samples. PBMCs, B-cell-depleted T cells, or T cells were the source of the cDNA or gDNA that made up the material.

This TCR was sampled from a human donor in a cohort sampled during active COVID-19. The donor label of this sample is uncertain. Sequencing was done on a sample of peripheral blood. The chain has TRBV2 and TRBJ1-2; 10 bases line up with TRBD1. CDR3 nucleotide sequence: TGTGCCAGCAGTGAAGGACAGGGGGCCTATGGCTACACCTTC. This gives the protein CASSEGQGAYGYTF.